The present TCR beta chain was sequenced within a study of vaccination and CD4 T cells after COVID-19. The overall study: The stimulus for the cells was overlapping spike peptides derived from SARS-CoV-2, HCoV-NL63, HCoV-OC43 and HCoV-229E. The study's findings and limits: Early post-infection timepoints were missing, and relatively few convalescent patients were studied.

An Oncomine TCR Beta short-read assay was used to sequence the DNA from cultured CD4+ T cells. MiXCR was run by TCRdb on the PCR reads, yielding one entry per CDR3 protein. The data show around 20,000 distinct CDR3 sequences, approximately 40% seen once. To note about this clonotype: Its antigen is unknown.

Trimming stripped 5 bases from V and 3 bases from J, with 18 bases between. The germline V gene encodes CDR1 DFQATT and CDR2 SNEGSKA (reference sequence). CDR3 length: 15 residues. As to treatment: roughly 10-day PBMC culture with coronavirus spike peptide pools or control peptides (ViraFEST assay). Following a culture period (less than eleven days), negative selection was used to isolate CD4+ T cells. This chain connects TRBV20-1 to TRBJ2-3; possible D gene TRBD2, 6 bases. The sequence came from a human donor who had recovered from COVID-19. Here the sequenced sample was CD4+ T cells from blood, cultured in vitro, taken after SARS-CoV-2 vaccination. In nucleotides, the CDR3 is TGCAGTGCTGGAAAAGGCGGGGTTCGGACAGATACGCAGTATTTT. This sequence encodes CSAGKGGVRTDTQYF.